One sample yielded the 17 T cell receptor beta chains listed below, sequenced in a study of cytomegalovirus exposure and HLA in healthy donors (TCRdb year 2017). Libraries were made using the immunoSEQ multiplex PCR assay. A mixture of 60 forward primers for TCR Vbeta segments and 13 reverse primers for TCR Jbeta segments was used in the multiplex PCR. As stored in TCRdb, this immuneACCESS dataset retains in-frame rearrangements with V and J assigned. A fraction of the clones does not appear; measured against another copy, unresolved V genes explain less than half of the discrepancy, and the remainder lacks a known reason. The sample records roughly 150,000 clones, approximately 73% of which are singletons. The ten largest clonotypes hold under 11% of the sample. The sample consisted of PBMCs. These receptors were obtained from a man aged 30 to 39 in good health and CMV-seropositive.

The chain recombines TRBV21-1 with TRBJ2-3; the listed D gene, TRBD1, was not tested against the DNA. TRBV21-1 is annotated as a pseudogene. CDR3 length: 16 amino acids. The CDR3 region has the DNA TGTGCCAGCAGCACACAGGCCACAGGGGGCACAGATACGCAGTATTTT. Its protein is CASSTQATGGTDTQYF.

The rearrangement joins TRBV6-1 to TRBJ1-2, with D unclear. Trimming pared 8 bases from V and 4 bases from J, leaving 14 bases between. Germline values: CDR1 MNHNS, CDR2 SASEGT. This CDR3 comprises 13 residues. DNA of the CDR3: TGTGCCAGCTTCGAGGCAGGACTCTATGGCTACACCTTC. This encodes CASFEAGLYGYTF.

The V call is TRBV9, the J call TRBJ1-2; D call uncertain. Trimming stripped 0 bases from V and 4 bases from J, with 16 bases between. Germline CDR1 and CDR2: SGDLS and YYNGEE. This CDR3 region has 16 residues. The CDR3 DNA follows: TGTGCCAGCAGCGTAGGGGTGACATTGGAGGGCTATGGCTACACCTTC. This encodes CASSVGVTLEGYGYTF. The full variable domain, in which reference TRBV9 and TRBJ1-2 provide the parts outside the CDR3, is DSGVTQTPKHLITATGQRVTLRCSPRSGDLSVYWYQQSLDQGLQFLIQYYNGEERAKGNILERFSAQQFPDLHSELNLSSLELGDSALYFCASSVGVTLEGYGYTFGSGTRLTVV.

This CDR3 reads CASSFQGTGGTDTQYF. For the CDR3, the DNA is TGTGCCAGCAGCTTTCAAGGGACAGGTGGGACAGATACGCAGTATTTT. The rearrangement links TRBV7-3 to TRBJ2-3; TRBD1 agrees at 8 bases. The germline V gene has CDR1 SGHTA and CDR2 FQGTGA. V dropped 3 bases and J dropped 3; count of bases not matched to a gene: 8. The CDR3 is 16 amino acids.

In nucleotides, the CDR3 is TGTGCCAGCTCACCGACTTCCGAGGTCCTAGGCACTGAAGCTTTCTTT. It encodes CASSPTSEVLGTEAFF. The rearrangement links TRBV18 to TRBJ1-1; D gene uncertain. Germline CDR1 reads KGHSH; CDR2 reads LQKENI. Trimming cost V 3 bases and J 4 bases, with 18 bases left between them. The CDR3 totals 16 residues. Complete variable domain (other parts from reference TRBV18 and TRBJ1-1): NAGVMQNPRHLVRRRGQEARLRCSPMKGHSHVYWYRQLPEEGLKFMVYLQKENIIDESGMPKERFSAEFPKEGPSILRIQQVVRGDSAAYFCASSPTSEVLGTEAFFGQGTRLTVV.

The genes are TRBV6-5 and TRBJ2-1; tentatively, D is TRBD1 (5 bases). The CDR3 loop spans 15 amino acids. Germline V CDR1 and CDR2: MNHEY, SVGAGI. Trimming left V 2 bases short and J 6 bases short, with 14 bases between. The CDR3 DNA is TGTGCCAGCAGTTACAGGGGTTACCTCCTCAATGAGCAGTTCTTC. Residues: CASSYRGYLLNEQFF.

V is TRBV6-4 and J is TRBJ2-1, with a possible D match to TRBD2 (6 bases). This CDR3 has 15 amino acids. Per germline, CDR1 MRHNA and CDR2 SNTAGT. The germline V and J ends were trimmed by 2 bases and 8 bases, with 16 bases remaining between them. This CDR3 is CASSDTPAGSDEQFF. In DNA form, the CDR3 reads TGTGCCAGCAGTGACACCCCCGCGGGATCCGATGAGCAGTTCTTC.

The J gene is TRBJ2-7, the V gene TRBV21-1; the DNA was not compared with TRBD2, the D call given in the table. TRBV21-1 is listed as a pseudogene. The CDR3 sequence is 15 residues long. The CDR3 coding sequence is TGTGCCAGCAGCACCCCGGGAGGACCGGACCACGAGCAGTACTTC. As protein: CASSTPGGPDHEQYF.

V usage is TRBV10-2 and J usage is TRBJ2-5; D uncertain. Germline-derived CDR1 and CDR2 are WSHSY and SAAADI. This CDR3 is 14 amino acids long. V gave up 0 bases and J gave up 6 bases, with 11 bases separating them. The CDR3 coding sequence is TGCGCCAGCAGTGAGTCGCACAGTCAAAAGACCCAGTACTTC. Protein sequence: CASSESHSQKTQYF.

The chain has TRBV19 and TRBJ2-7; no clear D gene. The CDR3 covers 11 residues. With 6 bases removed from V and 7 bases from J, the gap between germline ends came to 10 bases. Per the germline V gene, CDR1 is LNHDA and CDR2 is SQIVND (reference sequence). This CDR3 is CASRNSREQYF. DNA for the CDR3: TGTGCCAGTAGGAACTCCCGGGAGCAGTACTTC.

In this sample, this clone turned up a few times. The chain carries TRBV10-3 and TRBJ2-7; D call uncertain. V lost 11 bases to trimming and J lost 4 bases, with 15 bases between them. This CDR3 region has 12 residues. Germline V CDR1 and CDR2: ENHRY, SYGVKD. The CDR3 DNA reads TGTGCCTTCGGGTCCTCGTCGTACGAGCAGTACTTC. Encoded protein: CAFGSSSYEQYF.

The chain combines TRBV2 with TRBJ2-5; 11 nucleotides line up with TRBD1. CDR3 length: 15 amino acids. In germline, CDR1 is SNHLY, CDR2 FYNNEI. With 8 bases clipped from V and 2 bases from J, the junction kept 7 bases outside the gene matches. The CDR3 sequence: CASPRGTGGQETQYF. CDR3 nucleotide sequence: TGTGCCAGCCCGAGGGGGACAGGGGGTCAAGAGACCCAGTACTTC.

The chain recombines TRBV7-3 with TRBJ2-2; TRBD2 aligns across 7 bases. V was pared by 3 bases and J by 1 base, with 5 bases of the junction left unmatched. CDR1 is SGHTA and CDR2 is FQGTGA in the germline V gene. This CDR3 comprises 16 residues. The CDR3 spells CASSFSGLGNTGELFF. The CDR3 DNA sequence: TGTGCCAGCAGCTTCAGTGGACTAGGGAACACCGGGGAGCTGTTTTTT.

This clone was observed a handful of times. This rearrangement joins TRBV15 to TRBJ2-7; TRBD2 agrees at 10 bases. Germline V gene data show CDR1 as LNHNV and CDR2 as YYDKDF (reference sequence). Germline trimming cut 4 bases from V and 7 bases from J; bases unmatched to any gene: 4. CDR3 size: 13 residues. CDR3 residues: CATSNLAGVEQYF. The CDR3 DNA reads as TGTGCCACCAGCAATCTAGCGGGAGTGGAGCAGTACTTC.

In DNA, the CDR3 is TGTGCCAGCAGCTTGGGGCGGGAGACGGATACGCAGTATTTT. Amino acids: CASSLGRETDTQYF. The rearrangement links TRBV5-8 to TRBJ2-3, with 7 bases fitting TRBD2. Germline values: CDR1 SGHTS, CDR2 YDEGEE. Trimming at V came to 0 bases and at J to 6 bases, leaving 4 bases not matched to a gene. CDR3 length equals 14 residues. The full variable domain, its missing parts supplied by reference TRBV5-8 and TRBJ2-3, is EAGVTQSPTHLIKTRGQQATLRCSPISGHTSVYWYQQALGLGLQFLLWYDEGEERNRGNFPPRFSGRQFPNYSSELNVNALELEDSALYLCASSLGRETDTQYFGPGTRLTVL.

V and J are TRBV11-3 and TRBJ2-3, with D perhaps matching TRBD1 (7 bases). Trimming took off 0 bases at V and 2 bases at J, with 18 bases between the two ends. The CDR3 covers 18 residues. CDR1 SGHNT and CDR2 YENEEA come from the germline V gene. CDR3: CASSLDWRGRGSTDTQYF. The CDR3, as DNA: TGTGCCAGCAGCTTAGATTGGAGGGGGCGCGGGTCCACAGATACGCAGTATTTT. Variable domain in full (rest from reference TRBV11-3 and TRBJ2-3): EAGVVQSPRYKIIEKKQPVAFWCNPISGHNTLYWYLQNLGQGPELLIRYENEEAVDDSQLPKDRFSAERLKGVDSTLKIQPAELGDSAVYLCASSLDWRGRGSTDTQYFGPGTRLTVL.

J is TRBJ1-1 and V is TRBV13, with D perhaps matching TRBD1 (5 bases). CDR3 length equals 13 residues. The V end lost 2 bases, the J end lost 4 bases, and 8 bases lay between the germline ends. Per the germline V gene, CDR1 is PRHDT and CDR2 is FYEKMQ (reference sequence). CDR3 DNA sequence: TGTGCCAGCAGCTTAACGGGGGGCACTGAAGCTTTCTTT. It specifies CASSLTGGTEAFF.